The 25 T cell receptor beta chains listed next were all sequenced from one sample in a study of blood T cell repertoires in COVID-19. Repertoires were generated with immunoSEQ multiplex PCR, while TCRdb's copy carries only in-frame clones and drops some. The table shows tens of thousands of clones, with 83% occurring only once. Sequencing was carried out using peripheral blood. Receptor source: a man aged 50-59 years with acute or convalescent COVID-19.

The V call is TRBV9, the J call TRBJ1-2; 7 bases agree with TRBD1. Germline V gene data show CDR1 as SGDLS and CDR2 as YYNGEE. J gave up 5 bases and V 0 bases, and 7 bases lay outside the gene matches. This CDR3 has 15 residues. The CDR3 sequence: CASSVERDSFYGYTF. The CDR3 nucleotides are TGTGCCAGCAGCGTAGAAAGGGACAGCTTTTATGGCTACACCTTC.

This chain connects TRBV21-1 to TRBJ1-1; whether TRBD1, the table's D call, matches the DNA was not checked. TRBV21-1 is given as a pseudogene. The CDR3 has 12 residues. The CDR3 DNA follows: TGTGCCAGCAGCATCGGACAGGAGGAAGCTTTCTTT. Its translation: CASSIGQEEAFF.

This clone is deemed medium-sized. The chain recombines TRBV5-5 with TRBJ2-7, with 10 positions matching TRBD1. With V trimmed by 5 bases and J by 5 bases, 13 bases remained unmatched. Germline CDR1 is SGHKS and CDR2 is YYEKEE (reference sequence). The CDR3 totals 16 residues. The DNA for the CDR3 is TGTGCCAGCAGAGGTTTCCCGGGACAGGGGACCGACGAGCAGTACTTC. Amino acid sequence: CASRGFPGQGTDEQYF.

This chain uses TRBV19 with TRBJ1-5; TRBD1 is a possible D gene (5 bases). This CDR3 has 14 residues. Germline CDR1 is LNHDA and CDR2 is SQIVND (reference sequence). V was cut by 3 bases and J by 7 bases, with 13 bases left in between. The CDR3 region is CASSIRGARQPQHF. The CDR3 nucleotides are TGTGCCAGTAGTATTCGTGGGGCTCGGCAGCCCCAGCATTTT.

The chain carries TRBV5-5 and TRBJ2-1, with D uncertain. V lost 0 bases and J 5 bases, leaving 3 bases between the germline ends. From germline, CDR1 is SGHKS and CDR2 YYEKEE (reference sequence). The CDR3 extends over 12 amino acids. This chain's CDR3 is CASSLADNEQFF. DNA of the CDR3: TGTGCCAGCAGCTTGGCAGACAATGAGCAGTTCTTC.

CDR3 amino acids: CASSLGATSNYGYTF. The CDR3, as DNA: TGCGCCAGCAGCTTGGGGGCCACCTCTAACTATGGCTACACCTTC. The rearrangement links TRBV5-1 to TRBJ1-2; D not certain. With 0 bases removed from V and 0 bases from J, the gap between germline ends came to 9 bases. In germline, CDR1 is SGHRS, CDR2 YFSETQ. The CDR3 is 15 residues long.

A few counts support this clone. The rearrangement links TRBV9 to TRBJ1-4; tentative D call: TRBD1 (5 bases). Trimming removed 4 bases from V and 0 bases from J, with 7 bases in between. Germline loops: CDR1 SGDLS, CDR2 YYNGEE. The CDR3 is 14 amino acids. The CDR3, as DNA: TGTGCCAGCAGCCTGACAGCAACTAATGAAAAACTGTTTTTT. Encoded protein: CASSLTATNEKLFF.

This clone was seen a few times. J is TRBJ2-3 and V is TRBV6-4; 9 nucleotides match TRBD2. This CDR3 contains 15 residues. Losses at the gene ends were 2 bases for V and 2 bases for J; bases not matched to a gene: 2. Germline CDR1 is MRHNA and CDR2 is SNTAGT. In DNA form, the CDR3 reads TGTGCCAGCAGTGACGGCGGGGGGGACACAGATACGCAGTATTTT. Its translation: CASSDGGGDTDTQYF.

CDR3 sequence (DNA): TGTGCCAGCAGCTTACCAGTTTACCGGACAGGGGGCTTCGTGCAGTACTTC. Translated: CASSLPVYRTGGFVQYF. The chain joins TRBV7-9 to TRBJ2-7, with TRBD1 matching 11 bases. V lost 2 bases to trimming and J lost 9 bases; unmatched junction nucleotides: 15. The CDR3 spans 17 residues. The germline gives CDR1 SEHNR, CDR2 FQNEAQ (reference sequence).

The rearrangement links TRBV19 to TRBJ2-2; TRBD2 matches 14 bases. The CDR3 consists of 18 residues. Trimming removed 5 bases from V and 4 bases from J; junction bases left unmatched: 9. Germline V gene data show CDR1 as LNHDA and CDR2 as SQIVND (reference sequence). The CDR3 DNA sequence: TGTGCCAGTAGTTCCCGGACTAGCGGGGGGCCGGGCACCGGGGAGCTGTTTTTT. Translated: CASSSRTSGGPGTGELFF.

The gene calls are TRBV19 and TRBJ1-1, with TRBD1 identical over 7 bases. The V gene end was trimmed by 2 bases and the J gene end by 6 bases; junction bases not matched to a gene: 9. CDR1 LNHDA and CDR2 SQIVND come from the germline V gene (reference sequence). The CDR3 is 15 residues long. The CDR3, as DNA: TGTGCCAGTAGTATATTGACAGGGAGAAGTTCTGAAGCTTTCTTT. This encodes CASSILTGRSSEAFF.

This chain uses TRBV11-2 with TRBJ1-2; TRBD1 agrees at 8 bases. Germline values: CDR1 SGHAT, CDR2 FQNNGV. CDR3 length: 15 amino acids. V dropped 5 bases and J dropped 5; count of bases not matched to a gene: 10. For the CDR3, the DNA is TGTGCCAGCAGCGTGAACAGGGGGTTGGGTTATGGCTACACCTTC. Protein product: CASSVNRGLGYGYTF.

The chain employs TRBV6-5 and TRBJ1-6, with a possible D match to TRBD1 (5 bases). Trimming removed 5 bases from V and 2 bases from J, with 10 bases in between. This CDR3 contains 15 residues. Per germline, CDR1 MNHEY and CDR2 SVGAGI. The CDR3 is CASSPDSPYNSPLHF. CDR3 DNA: TGTGCCAGCAGTCCCGACAGCCCCTATAATTCACCCCTCCACTTT.

The chain couples TRBV10-1 to TRBJ1-1; tentatively, D is TRBD1 (5 bases). Germline V gives CDR1 WNHNN, CDR2 SYGVQD (reference sequence). V was clipped by 2 bases and J by 4 bases, with 14 bases between them. The CDR3 length is 15 residues. The DNA of the CDR3 is TGCGCCAGCAGTGAGCTTGCAGGGCCCAGCACTGAAGCTTTCTTT. This translates into CASSELAGPSTEAFF.

The CDR3 sequence is CASSLLLDSTGELFF. CDR3 sequence (DNA): TGCGCCAGCAGCTTGCTATTGGACAGCACCGGGGAGCTGTTTTTT. The rearrangement links TRBV5-1 to TRBJ2-2; a possible D gene is TRBD1 (6 bases). Per germline, CDR1 SGHRS and CDR2 YFSETQ. Trimming stripped 1 base from V and 4 bases from J, with 11 bases between. The CDR3 extends over 15 amino acids.

The genes are TRBV5-1 and TRBJ2-5; 11 bases align to TRBD1. The junction had 5 bases not matched to a gene; V was cut back by 2 bases and J by 5 bases. The CDR3 totals 15 residues. Germline CDR1 is SGHRS and CDR2 is YFSETQ. In DNA, the CDR3 is TGCGCCAGCAGCTTTAGGACAGGGGGCATGGAGACCCAGTACTTC. This sequence encodes CASSFRTGGMETQYF.

The chain employs TRBV21-1 and TRBJ1-1; the DNA was not compared with TRBD1, the D call given in the table. TRBV21-1 is annotated as a pseudogene. The CDR3 contains 17 residues. The CDR3 reads CATTEDRVRGEDTEAFF. The CDR3 DNA is TGTGCCACCACGGAGGACAGGGTAAGGGGTGAGGACACTGAAGCTTTCTTT.

Only a few counts were recorded for this clone. The rearrangement joins TRBV6-5 to TRBJ1-2; D not certain. CDR3 size: 15 residues. Between the trimmed V and J ends, which lost 6 bases and 6 bases, there was a span of 20 bases. Germline CDR1 MNHEY, CDR2 SVGAGI. CDR3 sequence: CASRSKGQVGDGYTF. The CDR3 bases are TGTGCCAGCAGATCCAAGGGTCAGGTCGGGGATGGCTACACCTTC.

The chain joins TRBV27 to TRBJ1-6; 9 bases are a match to TRBD1. The CDR3 length is 14 residues. The germline CDR1 and CDR2 sequences are MNHEY and SMNVEV (reference sequence). The V segment lost 8 bases and the J segment 8 bases; nucleotides outside the gene matches: 7. In nucleotides, the CDR3 is TGTGCCAGCCGATGGGACAGGGTGGATTCACCCCTCCACTTT. Amino acids: CASRWDRVDSPLHF.

The rearrangement uses TRBV10-1 and TRBJ2-3, with 7 positions matching TRBD2. The junction had 1 base not matched to a gene; V was cut back by 3 bases and J by 1 base. The CDR3 has 14 residues. The germline gives CDR1 WNHNN, CDR2 SYGVQD (reference sequence). The DNA of the CDR3 is TGCGCCAGCAGTGAAAGCGGGGGCACAGATACGCAGTATTTT. Translating it yields CASSESGGTDTQYF.

The gene calls are TRBV5-1 and TRBJ2-1; 10 bases match TRBD2. CDR3 length: 17 amino acids. The trim removed 0 bases at V and 2 bases at J, leaving 5 bases unmatched. Per the germline V gene, CDR1 is SGHRS and CDR2 is YFSETQ. This chain's CDR3 is CASSLGSSGGPYNEQFF. CDR3 nucleotides: TGCGCCAGCAGCTTGGGTTCTAGCGGGGGCCCCTACAATGAGCAGTTCTTC.

CDR3 bases: TGTGCCAGCTCAGCGACAGATAATGAAAAACTGTTTTTT. Its translation: CASSATDNEKLFF. The chain recombines TRBV28 with TRBJ1-4, with D possibly being TRBD1 (5 bases). Looked up from germline, CDR1 is MDHEN and CDR2 is SYDVKM. This CDR3 has 13 residues. V lost 8 bases, J lost 4 bases, and 11 bases lay in between.

The chain joins TRBV21-1 to TRBJ2-1; the table calls TRBD2, which could not be checked here. TRBV21-1 is a documented pseudogene. This CDR3 region has 14 residues. The CDR3 DNA sequence: TGTGCCAGCCTAAAACGGGGCTCCTACAATGAGCAGTTCTTC. Amino acids: CASLKRGSYNEQFF.

The chain uses TRBV5-4 and TRBJ1-2; TRBD1 aligns across 7 bases. The CDR3 consists of 14 residues. V was pared by 4 bases and J by 3 bases, with 6 bases of the junction left unmatched. Germline V gene lookup returns CDR1 SGHNT and CDR2 YYREEE (reference sequence). The CDR3 is CASSKQGGDYGYTF. The CDR3 DNA sequence: TGTGCCAGCAGCAAACAAGGGGGCGACTATGGCTACACCTTC. The complete variable domain, with remaining parts taken from reference TRBV5-4 and TRBJ1-2, reads ETGVTQSPTHLIKTRGQQVTLRCSSQSGHNTVSWYQQALGQGPQFIFQYYREEENGRGNFPPRFSGLQFPNYSSELNVNALELDDSALYLCASSKQGGDYGYTFGSGTRLTVV.

The table lists this clone with a count of one. The rearrangement links TRBV19 to TRBJ2-1, with 11 nucleotides matching TRBD2. This CDR3 has 16 residues. With V trimmed by 3 bases and J by 4 bases, 5 bases remained unmatched. Per germline, CDR1 LNHDA and CDR2 SQIVND (reference sequence). CDR3 protein: CASSIFTSGGYNEQFF. The CDR3 coding sequence is TGTGCCAGTAGTATCTTCACTAGCGGGGGTTACAATGAGCAGTTCTTC.